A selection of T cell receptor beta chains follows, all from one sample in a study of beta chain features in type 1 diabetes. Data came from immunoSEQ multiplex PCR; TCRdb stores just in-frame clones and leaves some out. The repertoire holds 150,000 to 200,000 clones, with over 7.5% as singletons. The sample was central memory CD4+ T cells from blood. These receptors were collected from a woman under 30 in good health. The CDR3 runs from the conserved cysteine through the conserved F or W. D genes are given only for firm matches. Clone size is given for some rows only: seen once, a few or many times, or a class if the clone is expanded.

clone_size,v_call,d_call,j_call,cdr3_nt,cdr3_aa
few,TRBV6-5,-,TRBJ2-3,TGTGCCAGCAGTGAGACTGACACAGATACGCAGTATTTT,CASSETDTDTQYF
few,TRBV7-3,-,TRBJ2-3,TGTGCCAGCAGCTTAGGGGGCGCGGGAGCCACAGATACGCAGTATTTT,CASSLGGAGATDTQYF
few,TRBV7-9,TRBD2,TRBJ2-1,TGTGCCAGCAGCGCGGCCGGGGCGGGGGTTAACAATGAGCAGTTCTTC,CASSAAGAGVNNEQFF
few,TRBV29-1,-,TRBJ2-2,TGCAGCGTTGAAATCGGGAGAGGAACCGGGGAGCTGTTTTTT,CSVEIGRGTGELFF
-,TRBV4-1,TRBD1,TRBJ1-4,TGCGCCAGCAGCCGGGCTCCGGCAGGGACAGCAACTAATGAAAAACTGTTTTTT,CASSRAPAGTATNEKLFF
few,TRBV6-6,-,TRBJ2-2,TGTGCCAGCAGTCGAGGGGGCACCGGGGAGCTGTTTTTT,CASSRGGTGELFF
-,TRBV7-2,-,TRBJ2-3,TGTGCCAGCAGCCAAACCACACCGGGGGATACGCAGTATTTT,CASSQTTPGDTQYF
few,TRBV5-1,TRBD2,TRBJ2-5,TGCGCCAGCAGCGGGACTAGCGGGGAAGAGACCCAGTACTTC,CASSGTSGEETQYF
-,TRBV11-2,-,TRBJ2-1,TGTGCCAGCAGCTTAAGGGGGGACAGATCCTACAATGAGCAGTTCTTC,CASSLRGDRSYNEQFF
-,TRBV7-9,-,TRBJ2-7,TGTGCCAGCAGCTCTCGGGGTGACCACGGCTACGAGCAGTACTTC,CASSSRGDHGYEQYF
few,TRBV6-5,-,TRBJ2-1,TGTGCCAGCAGTCGACCGGGTGCACGGAATGAGCAGTTCTTC,CASSRPGARNEQFF
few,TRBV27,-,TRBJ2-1,TGTGCCAGCAGTCAGGAGGGGAATGAGCAGTTCTTC,CASSQEGNEQFF
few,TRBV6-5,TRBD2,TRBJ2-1,TGTGCCAGCAGGAGAGCGGGAGGAGACGGTGAGCAGTTCTTC,CASRRAGGDGEQFF
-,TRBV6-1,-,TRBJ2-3,TGTGCCAGCAGTTCAAATTCACAGGGCACAGATACGCAGTATTTT,CASSSNSQGTDTQYF
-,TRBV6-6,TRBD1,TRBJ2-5,TGTGCCAGCAGTCCTCGACAGGGCCTGGGGGAGACCCAGTACTTC,CASSPRQGLGETQYF
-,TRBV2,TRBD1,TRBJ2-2,TGTGCCAGCAGCGGACAGGGGAACACCGGGGAGCTGTTTTTT,CASSGQGNTGELFF
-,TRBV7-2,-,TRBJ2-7,TGTGCCAGCAGTTCCCGAAGGGGGAGCGTGGGCGAGCAGTACTTC,CASSSRRGSVGEQYF
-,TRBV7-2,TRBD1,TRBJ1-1,TGTGCCAGCAGCTTAGGACAGGGGGATAAAGCTTTCTTT,CASSLGQGDKAFF
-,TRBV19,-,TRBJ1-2,TGTGCCAGTAGGAAAAATCAGTGGACAGCGAACTATGGCTACACCTTC,CASRKNQWTANYGYTF
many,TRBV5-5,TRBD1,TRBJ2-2,TGTGCCAGCAGCCCGACAGGGATCACCGGGGAGCTGTTTTTT,CASSPTGITGELFF
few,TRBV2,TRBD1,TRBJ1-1,TGTGCCAGCAGTCCAATACAGGGGAGGAACACTGAAGCTTTCTTT,CASSPIQGRNTEAFF
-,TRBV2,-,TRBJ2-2,TGTGCCAGCAGGGCGACAGAGAACACCGGGGAGCTGTTTTTT,CASRATENTGELFF
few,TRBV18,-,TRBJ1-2,TGTGCCAGCTCACAGAGGGTCTCCTCGAACTACACCTTC,CASSQRVSSNYTF
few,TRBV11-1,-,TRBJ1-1,TGTGCCAGCTACGGCAGGTTGAACACTGAAGCTTTCTTT,CASYGRLNTEAFF
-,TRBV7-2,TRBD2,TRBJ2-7,TGTGCCAGCAGCCGGGACTACTACGAGCAGTACTTC,CASSRDYYEQYF
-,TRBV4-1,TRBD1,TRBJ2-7,TGCGCCAGCAGCCTAATCACAGGGGCCGGCTACGAGCAGTACTTC,CASSLITGAGYEQYF
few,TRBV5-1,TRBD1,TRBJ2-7,TGCGCCAGCAGCTCCGGGACAGGGGTGTACGAGCAGTACTTC,CASSSGTGVYEQYF